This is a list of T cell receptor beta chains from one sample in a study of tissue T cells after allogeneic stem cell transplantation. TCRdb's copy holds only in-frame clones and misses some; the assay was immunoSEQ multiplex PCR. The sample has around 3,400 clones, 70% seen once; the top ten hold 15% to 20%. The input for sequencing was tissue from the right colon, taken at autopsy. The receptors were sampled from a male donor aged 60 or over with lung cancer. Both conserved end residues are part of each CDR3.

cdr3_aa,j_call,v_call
CASSSLPTSGRTAYEQYF,TRBJ2-7,TRBV7-9
CASSALGLAAKQYF,TRBJ2-7,TRBV21-1
CASSYEYQPQHF,TRBJ1-5,TRBV6-6
CASSYRDSEAFF,TRBJ1-1,TRBV6-2/TRBV6-3
CASSRGTGDTSTDTQYF,TRBJ2-3,TRBV14
CASSLAGQAPSLQYF,TRBJ2-5,TRBV5-1
CATSDTKDLQETQYF,TRBJ2-5,TRBV24-1
CSVEDPQGRGTSVYNEQFF,TRBJ2-1,TRBV29-1
CASSLSRPGNSPLHF,TRBJ1-6,TRBV27
CASSLGNQPQHF,TRBJ1-5,TRBV5-6
CASSLSSAWHNEQFF,TRBJ2-1,TRBV5-4
CASSPGTGGWYEQYF,TRBJ2-7,TRBV5-6
CASSADNSGNTIYF,TRBJ1-3,TRBV7-9
CASSSSVDEQFF,TRBJ2-1,TRBV5-1
CASSQDSGGGTQYF,TRBJ2-5,TRBV4-1
CASSLGSGGANEKLFF,TRBJ1-4,TRBV5-4
CASSLLGRGAYEQYF,TRBJ2-7,TRBV27
CASSPPIRPEGGGYTF,TRBJ1-2,TRBV18
CASSFGVTSTDTQYF,TRBJ2-3,TRBV7-2
CASRQDRARYEQYF,TRBJ2-7,TRBV6-5
CSLLSERGTQYF,TRBJ2-5,TRBV29-1